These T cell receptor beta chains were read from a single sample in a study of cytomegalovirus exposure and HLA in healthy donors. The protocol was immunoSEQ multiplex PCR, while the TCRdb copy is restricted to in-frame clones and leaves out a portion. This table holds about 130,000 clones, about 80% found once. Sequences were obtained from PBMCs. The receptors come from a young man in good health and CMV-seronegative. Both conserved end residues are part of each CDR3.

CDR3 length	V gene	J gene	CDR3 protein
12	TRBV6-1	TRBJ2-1	CASSPQGREQFF
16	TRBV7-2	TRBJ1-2	CASSKIGREANYGYTF
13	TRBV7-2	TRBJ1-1	CASSLNRDPEAFF
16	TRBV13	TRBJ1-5	CASSLSTGGVSQPQHF
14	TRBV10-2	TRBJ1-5	CASSQGESNQPQHF
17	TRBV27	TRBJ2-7	CASTSPGLAGGTYEQYF
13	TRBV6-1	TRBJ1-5	CASSVRRDQPQHF
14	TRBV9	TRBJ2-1	CASSVMSGVNEQFF
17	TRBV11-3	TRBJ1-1	CASSPTPDWQGQAEAFF
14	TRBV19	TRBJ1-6	CASTRSGEGSPLHF
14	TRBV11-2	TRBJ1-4	CASTSSGQNEKLFF
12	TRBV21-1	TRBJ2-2	CASSNISGELFF
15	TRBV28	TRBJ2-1	CASINRDYLYNEQFF
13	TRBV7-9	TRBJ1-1	CASSPSRDTEAFF
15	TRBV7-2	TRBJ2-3	CASSLGATYTDTQYF
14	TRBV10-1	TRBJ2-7	CASSESFGAGEQYF
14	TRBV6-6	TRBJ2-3	CASRPGGARDTQYF
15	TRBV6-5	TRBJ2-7	CASSYDSSGSYEQYF
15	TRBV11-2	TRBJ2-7	CASSLVGTSIYEQYF
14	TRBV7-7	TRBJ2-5	CASSSGLAQETQYF
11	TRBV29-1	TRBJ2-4	CSVSDQDIQYF
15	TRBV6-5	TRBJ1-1	CASSYGASYGTEAFF
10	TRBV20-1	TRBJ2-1	CSARRDEQFF
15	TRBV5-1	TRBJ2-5	CASSSGGLNEETQYF
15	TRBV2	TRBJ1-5	CASSDGGFGNQPQHF
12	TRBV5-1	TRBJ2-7	CASSPSAGEQYF
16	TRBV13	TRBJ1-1	CASRRQGKNGWTEAFF
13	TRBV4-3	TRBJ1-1	CASSQIENTEAFF
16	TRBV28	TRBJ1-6	CASSLGTGIKNSPLHF